This is a list of T cell receptor beta chains from one sample in a study of beta chain features in type 1 diabetes. Some clones are missing from TCRdb's copy, which holds only in-frame ones; the method was immunoSEQ multiplex PCR. This repertoire shows around 240,000 clones, over 7.5% found once; its top ten account for 0.03% to 0.035%. The source material was naive CD4+ T cells from blood. The receptors come from a woman aged 18-29 years in good health. Each CDR3 is given with its conserved first and last residue. The order of the fields is clone size, D gene, J gene, V gene, CDR3 protein, CDR3 DNA. A D gene is named only where the DNA matches it firmly. Clone size is not always given. Where it is, it says once, few, many or a class for expanded clones.

size: few
D: .
J: TRBJ2-3
V: TRBV21-1
CDR3: CASSFQEGQGWYTDTQYF
DNA: TGTGCCAGCAGCTTTCAAGAGGGACAGGGGTGGTACACAGATACGCAGTATTTT

size: few
D: .
J: TRBJ1-1
V: TRBV6-1
CDR3: CASSEVALRSTEAFF
DNA: TGTGCCAGCAGTGAAGTGGCCCTCCGCTCCACTGAAGCTTTCTTT

size: few
D: .
J: TRBJ2-2
V: TRBV5-6
CDR3: CASSMDRNTGELFF
DNA: TGTGCCAGCAGCATGGACAGGAACACCGGGGAGCTGTTTTTT

size: .
D: .
J: TRBJ2-2
V: TRBV7-8
CDR3: CASSLVRAGLNTGELFF
DNA: TGTGCCAGCAGCTTAGTCCGGGCAGGGCTAAACACCGGGGAGCTGTTTTTT

size: .
D: TRBD2
J: TRBJ2-3
V: TRBV4-1
CDR3: CASSQDEGGTSGGYTDTQYF
DNA: TGCGCCAGCAGCCAAGATGAGGGAGGGACTAGCGGGGGGTACACAGATACGCAGTATTTT

size: few
D: TRBD1
J: TRBJ1-5
V: TRBV29-1
CDR3: CSVWDRGSSQPQHF
DNA: TGCAGCGTTTGGGACAGGGGATCGAGTCAGCCCCAGCATTTT

size: few
D: TRBD1
J: TRBJ1-1
V: TRBV29-1
CDR3: CSLRDRGSNTEAFF
DNA: TGCAGCCTCCGGGACAGGGGTTCGAATACTGAAGCTTTCTTT

size: few
D: TRBD1
J: TRBJ1-2
V: TRBV25-1
CDR3: CASSDTRVGRGLDGYTF
DNA: TGTGCCAGCAGTGATACGCGGGTCGGCAGGGGGCTGGATGGCTACACCTTC

size: .
D: TRBD1
J: TRBJ1-2
V: TRBV19
CDR3: CASSIPTGRGDGYTF
DNA: TGTGCCAGTAGTATCCCGACTGGCAGGGGGGATGGCTACACCTTC

size: .
D: .
J: TRBJ1-1
V: TRBV5-1
CDR3: CASSPTTGSGTEAFF
DNA: TGCGCCAGCAGCCCAACGACAGGTTCCGGGACTGAAGCTTTCTTT

size: .
D: .
J: TRBJ1-1
V: TRBV30
CDR3: CAWVPTGRNTEAFF
DNA: TGTGCCTGGGTCCCGACAGGAAGAAACACTGAAGCTTTCTTT

size: .
D: TRBD2
J: TRBJ2-7
V: TRBV5-1
CDR3: CASSLGGRPYEQYF
DNA: TGCGCCAGCAGCTTGGGCGGGAGGCCCTACGAGCAGTACTTC

size: few
D: .
J: TRBJ1-1
V: TRBV5-4
CDR3: CASSPDPPTGATEAFF
DNA: TGTGCCAGCAGCCCGGACCCGCCCACAGGTGCCACTGAAGCTTTCTTT

size: many
D: .
J: TRBJ2-1
V: TRBV19
CDR3: CASKRTNNEQFF
DNA: TGTGCCAGTAAACGGACTAACAATGAGCAGTTCTTC

size: few
D: .
J: TRBJ2-5
V: TRBV2
CDR3: CASSDTGQETQYF
DNA: TGTGCCAGCAGTGACACAGGCCAAGAGACCCAGTACTTC

size: .
D: .
J: TRBJ2-2
V: TRBV13
CDR3: CASSFRFQGYSGELFF
DNA: TGTGCCAGCAGCTTTAGGTTTCAGGGTTATTCCGGGGAGCTGTTTTTT

size: .
D: .
J: TRBJ2-7
V: TRBV23-1
CDR3: CASRIQGSYEQYF
DNA: TGCGCCAGCAGGATCCAGGGATCCTACGAGCAGTACTTC

size: .
D: TRBD1
J: TRBJ1-5
V: TRBV5-1
CDR3: CASSPGQGQPQHF
DNA: TGCGCCAGCAGCCCGGGACAGGGTCAGCCCCAGCATTTT

size: .
D: TRBD1
J: TRBJ1-2
V: TRBV6-1
CDR3: CASSYRGGYTF
DNA: TGTGCCAGCAGTTACAGGGGGGGCTACACCTTC

size: few
D: .
J: TRBJ2-7
V: TRBV2
CDR3: CASRAFRGDQAQYF
DNA: TGTGCCAGCAGAGCCTTCAGGGGGGACCAAGCGCAGTACTTC

size: few
D: .
J: TRBJ2-5
V: TRBV2
CDR3: CASSVRSPQYF
DNA: TGTGCCAGCAGTGTCCGGAGCCCCCAGTACTTC

size: .
D: TRBD2
J: TRBJ2-5
V: TRBV5-4
CDR3: CASSQSGTLMETQYF
DNA: TGTGCCAGCAGCCAGAGCGGGACTCTTATGGAGACCCAGTACTTC

size: few
D: .
J: TRBJ2-7
V: TRBV11-2
CDR3: CASSLGRGTGWRLGEQYF
DNA: TGTGCCAGCAGCTTAGGCAGGGGCACAGGCTGGCGGCTCGGCGAGCAGTACTTC

size: few
D: TRBD2
J: TRBJ2-1
V: TRBV10-2
CDR3: CASSGTSGGGREQFF
DNA: TGCGCCAGCAGCGGGACTAGCGGGGGGGGGAGGGAGCAGTTCTTC

size: .
D: TRBD2
J: TRBJ2-5
V: TRBV7-7
CDR3: CASSLGLAVGTQYF
DNA: TGTGCTAGCAGCTTAGGACTAGCGGTGGGGACCCAGTACTTC

size: .
D: .
J: TRBJ2-7
V: TRBV25-1
CDR3: CASRTGSSYEQYF
DNA: TGTGCCAGCAGGACCGGGAGCTCCTACGAGCAGTACTTC

size: few
D: .
J: TRBJ1-2
V: TRBV18
CDR3: CASSPQRGGYGYTF
DNA: TGTGCCAGCTCACCTCAAAGGGGAGGCTATGGCTACACCTTC

size: few
D: .
J: TRBJ2-1
V: TRBV7-5
CDR3: CARSLTGDYNEQFF
DNA: TGTGCCAGAAGCTTGACAGGGGATTACAATGAGCAGTTCTTC

size: .
D: TRBD2
J: TRBJ2-4
V: TRBV7-2
CDR3: CASSLAPWGSGATPNKNIQYF
DNA: TGTGCCAGCAGCTTAGCACCTTGGGGTAGCGGGGCGACCCCCAACAAAAACATTCAGTACTTC

size: many
D: TRBD1
J: TRBJ2-1
V: TRBV7-9
CDR3: CASSLAGQGARNEQFF
DNA: TGTGCCAGCAGCTTAGCTGGACAGGGGGCCCGGAATGAGCAGTTCTTC

size: many
D: .
J: TRBJ2-7
V: TRBV7-9
CDR3: CASSLSTGQPYEQYF
DNA: TGTGCCAGCAGCTTATCCACGGGACAACCCTACGAGCAGTACTTC

size: .
D: TRBD1
J: TRBJ1-5
V: TRBV27
CDR3: CASSYRDRLNQPQHF
DNA: TGTGCCAGCAGTTACCGGGACAGACTAAATCAGCCCCAGCATTTT